This T cell receptor beta chain was identified during a study of T cell responses to AZD1222 COVID-19 vaccine. Some clones are missing from TCRdb's copy, which holds only in-frame ones; the method was immunoSEQ multiplex PCR. The repertoire holds some 200,000 clones, roughly 90% seen once, with 1.5% to 2% in the top ten. Germline loops: CDR1 GTSNPN, CDR2 SVGIG (reference sequence). Deletions cut 5 bases from V and 7 bases from J, with 21 bases between. There are 15 residues in the CDR3. J is TRBJ2-4 and V is TRBV30; possible D gene TRBD2, 5 bases. This specimen was peripheral blood, taken 28 days after the second AZD1222 dose. The clonotype was recovered from an adult who received the AZD1222 COVID-19 vaccine. The CDR3 sequence: CAWSDGLTRRNIQYF. The DNA for the CDR3 is TGTGCCTGGTCTGACGGACTTACCCGAAGGAACATTCAGTACTTC.